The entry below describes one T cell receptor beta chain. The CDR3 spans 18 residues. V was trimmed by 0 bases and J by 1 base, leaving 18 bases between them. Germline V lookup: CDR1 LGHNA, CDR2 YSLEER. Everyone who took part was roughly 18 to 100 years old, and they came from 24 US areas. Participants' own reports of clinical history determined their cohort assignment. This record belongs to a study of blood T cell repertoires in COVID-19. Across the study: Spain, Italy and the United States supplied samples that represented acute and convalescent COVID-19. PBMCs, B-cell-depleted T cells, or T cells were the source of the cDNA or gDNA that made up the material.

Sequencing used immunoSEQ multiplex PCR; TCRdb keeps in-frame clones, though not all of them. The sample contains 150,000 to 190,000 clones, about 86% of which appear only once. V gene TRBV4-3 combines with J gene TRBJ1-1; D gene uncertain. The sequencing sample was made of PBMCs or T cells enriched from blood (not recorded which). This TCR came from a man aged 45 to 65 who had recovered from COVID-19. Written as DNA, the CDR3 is TGCGCCAGCAGCCAAGACGGAGAGACCCAGTCTCGGAACACTGAAGCTTTCTTT. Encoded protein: CASSQDGETQSRNTEAFF.